This T cell receptor (beta chain) was obtained from a study of T cell responses to AZD1222 COVID-19 vaccine. TCRdb keeps only in-frame clones here, not all; method: immunoSEQ multiplex PCR. The sample includes about 150,000 clones, approximately 90% seen only once; the top ten take around 1.5%. V was clipped by 6 bases and J by 6 bases; unmatched bases: 14. Germline V gene data show CDR1 as SGHDN and CDR2 as FVKESK. The CDR3 totals 16 residues. The study, taken as a whole, reports: CD4 TCRs linked to vaccination spanned spike, dominating at 160-218 and 743-854. The donors showed a predominance of white British ancestry and of females, with possible underestimation of clonal diversity. Without day 14 samples, only post-peak T cell repertoires were studied. AZD1222 recipients seropositive at baseline numbered only 5 or 6.

In regard to this clone: What it recognizes is unknown.

This chain connects TRBV14 to TRBJ2-1; 7 positions match TRBD1. The clonotype was recovered from an adult who received the AZD1222 COVID-19 vaccine. The material sequenced was peripheral blood, taken 28 days after the second AZD1222 dose. The CDR3 region is CASRYTAGGSVNEQFF. CDR3 in DNA: TGTGCCAGCAGATACACCGCAGGGGGTTCGGTCAATGAGCAGTTCTTC. Full variable domain (missing parts from reference TRBV14 and TRBJ2-1): EAGVTQFPSHSVIEKGQTVTLRCDPISGHDNLYWYRRVMGKEIKFLLHFVKESKQDESGMPNNRFLAERTGGTYSTLKVQPAELEDSGVYFCASRYTAGGSVNEQFFGPGTRLTVL.